This passage covers 30 T cell receptor beta chains from one sample sequenced in a study of shared clonotypes between healthy human individuals. Here immunoSEQ multiplex PCR was the method, and the copy in TCRdb shows in-frame clones only, minus some. This repertoire shows about a million clones, approximately 77% found once; its top ten account for about 0.89%. Sequencing was performed on memory CD4+ T cells from PBMCs. The subset: CD45RA-negative fraction. These receptors came from a man between 18 and 29 years old in good health. Some clones in this sample may be carry-over from other donors' samples.

The rearrangement joins TRBV5-6 to TRBJ2-7; 12 nucleotides agree with TRBD2. The trim removed 4 bases at V and 4 bases at J, leaving 6 bases unmatched. CDR3 length: 15 residues. Germline values: CDR1 SGHDT, CDR2 YYEEEE. The CDR3 DNA is TGTGCCAGCAGCCGACTAGCGGGAGTATCTTACGAGCAGTACTTC. As protein: CASSRLAGVSYEQYF.

This clone was picked up a small number of times. This rearrangement joins TRBV27 to TRBJ2-4; D unresolved. Trimming shortened V by 4 bases and J by 9 bases, and 19 bases separated the two germline ends. The CDR3 has 15 amino acids. Per germline, CDR1 MNHEY and CDR2 SMNVEV (reference sequence). In nucleotides, the CDR3 is TGTGCCAGCAGTTCATCCGGGTCGCTCGCCCTCATTCAGTACTTC. Translated: CASSSSGSLALIQYF.

Only a few counts were recorded for this clone. The genes are TRBV2 and TRBJ2-7, with a tentative D call TRBD2 (5 bases). Germline CDR1 SNHLY, CDR2 FYNNEI. V lost 7 bases and J lost 10, with 11 bases in between. The CDR3 is 10 amino acids. In DNA, the CDR3 is TGTGCCAGCATCCTAGCCGTCCAGTACTTC. This encodes CASILAVQYF.

Turning to this clone: Other nucleotide sequences in the sample specify the same CDR3. V gene TRBV12-5 combines with J gene TRBJ2-5; D not certain. Trimming stripped 4 bases from V and 2 bases from J, with 2 bases between. The CDR3 sequence is 11 residues long. Germline CDR1 LGHNT, CDR2 FRNRAP. In nucleotides, the CDR3 is TGTGCTAGTGGTTCGCAAGAGACCCAGTACTTC. It translates to CASGSQETQYF.

The chain has TRBV13 and TRBJ2-7, with 10 bases aligning to TRBD2. Germline V gene data show CDR1 as PRHDT and CDR2 as FYEKMQ (reference sequence). CDR3 size: 14 residues. V dropped 5 bases and J dropped 7; count of bases not matched to a gene: 8. CDR3 bases: TGTGCCAGCAGCCTCTCTAGCGGGAGCGGGGAGCAGTACTTC. Translating it yields CASSLSSGSGEQYF.

V is TRBV4-2 and J is TRBJ1-5; D not resolved. Trimming took 1 base from V and 1 from J, leaving 11 bases between them. CDR3 length: 16 amino acids. Germline V CDR1 and CDR2: LGHNA, YNFKEQ. The CDR3 is CASSQVRVESNQPQHF. The DNA of the CDR3 is TGTGCCAGCAGCCAAGTGAGGGTCGAGAGCAATCAGCCCCAGCATTTT.

With regard to this clone: A read error may explain this, as a much larger clone is one base away. This CDR3 is also generated by other DNA sequences in the sample. The chain is built from TRBV28 and TRBJ2-4; 8 nucleotides match TRBD1. Germline CDR1 is MDHEN and CDR2 is SYDVKM. With 6 bases clipped from V and 5 bases from J, the junction kept 9 bases outside the gene matches. This CDR3 spans 15 amino acids. CDR3 amino acids: CASSSSGTGENIQYF. DNA of the CDR3: TGTGCCAGCAGCTCCTCGGGGACAGGAGAAAACATTCAGTACTTC.

As DNA, the CDR3 is TGTGCCAGCAGAAGGACAGGGAATTATGGCTACACCTTC. It encodes CASRRTGNYGYTF. V is TRBV2 and J is TRBJ1-2; 8 bases are a match to TRBD1. This CDR3 contains 13 residues. The V and J ends lost 6 bases and 5 bases, in that order; junction bases with no gene match: 5. Germline-derived CDR1 and CDR2 are SNHLY and FYNNEI.

V usage is TRBV9 and J usage is TRBJ2-7; D assignment may be TRBD1 or TRBD2 (5 bases each). Germline loops: CDR1 SGDLS, CDR2 YYNGEE. V dropped 0 bases and J dropped 6 bases, with 10 bases sitting between them. The CDR3 totals 13 residues. CDR3 DNA: TGTGCCAGCAGCGTAGCCCTTGGGGGCGAGCAGTACTTC. It specifies CASSVALGGEQYF. The complete variable domain, with remaining parts taken from reference TRBV9 and TRBJ2-7, reads DSGVTQTPKHLITATGQRVTLRCSPRSGDLSVYWYQQSLDQGLQFLIQYYNGEERAKGNILERFSAQQFPDLHSELNLSSLELGDSALYFCASSVALGGEQYFGPGTRLTVT.

The rearrangement uses TRBV5-4 and TRBJ2-3; D gene unclear. The CDR3 is 13 residues long. V was trimmed by 5 bases and J by 4 bases, leaving 11 bases between them. Germline CDR1 and CDR2: SGHNT and YYREEE (reference sequence). DNA for the CDR3: TGTGCCAGCAGAGCTCCGGGTGCAGATACGCAGTATTTT. Protein sequence: CASRAPGADTQYF.

The chain employs TRBV18 and TRBJ1-2; a weak D match, TRBD1 (6 bases). V lost 0 bases, J lost 4 bases, and 15 bases lay in between. The V gene's germline CDR1 is KGHSH and CDR2 LQKENI. This CDR3 has 16 residues. In DNA form, the CDR3 reads TGTGCCAGCTCACCACCGCCGGGGGGCGACGTCTATGGCTACACCTTC. Protein sequence: CASSPPPGGDVYGYTF.

The V and J genes are TRBV5-1 and TRBJ2-7; 9 bases map to TRBD1. The CDR3 length is 15 residues. Losses at the gene ends were 4 bases for V and 6 bases for J; bases not matched to a gene: 11. Germline-derived CDR1 and CDR2 are SGHRS and YFSETQ. CDR3 region: CASSPMGQGPSEQYF. CDR3 in DNA: TGCGCCAGCAGCCCCATGGGACAGGGCCCCTCCGAGCAGTACTTC.

This chain joins TRBV5-1 and TRBJ1-5; no clear D. V lost 2 bases to trimming and J lost 4 bases, with 10 bases between them. The CDR3 sequence is 14 residues long. Germline V gives CDR1 SGHRS, CDR2 YFSETQ. CDR3 sequence: CASSLGQKNQPQHF. Written as DNA, the CDR3 is TGCGCCAGCAGCTTAGGTCAGAAGAATCAGCCCCAGCATTTT.

This clone was observed a handful of times. The CDR3 protein is CASSLDTANTEAFF. The CDR3 nucleotides are TGCGCCAGCAGCTTGGATACTGCGAACACTGAAGCTTTCTTT. This chain connects TRBV5-1 to TRBJ1-1; no clear D gene. Trimming left V 0 bases short and J 1 base short, with 7 bases between. From germline, CDR1 is SGHRS and CDR2 YFSETQ. The length of the CDR3 is 14 residues.

This chain joins TRBV18 and TRBJ1-1; 8 bases fit TRBD1. Germline trimming cut 2 bases from V and 7 bases from J; bases unmatched to any gene: 6. Looked up from germline, CDR1 is KGHSH and CDR2 is LQKENI. CDR3 length equals 14 residues. CDR3 sequence reads: CASSPETGVSEAFF. DNA for the CDR3: TGTGCCAGCTCACCAGAGACAGGGGTGAGTGAAGCTTTCTTT.

The rearrangement links TRBV4-1 to TRBJ1-1, with 10 nucleotides matching TRBD1. Germline CDR1 and CDR2: MGHRA and YSYEKL. The CDR3 spans 14 residues. The V gene end was trimmed by 4 bases and the J gene end by 9 bases; junction bases not matched to a gene: 8. CDR3 amino acids: CASSRPGQGGQAFF. In DNA, the CDR3 is TGCGCCAGCAGCCGGCCCGGACAGGGGGGTCAAGCTTTCTTT.

The V and J genes are TRBV30 and TRBJ2-1; the match to TRBD2 covers 10 bases. V dropped 5 bases and J dropped 15; count of bases not matched to a gene: 10. Germline CDR1 and CDR2: GTSNPN and SVGIG (reference sequence). The CDR3 length is 12 residues. CDR3 sequence: CAWETSGPAPFF. The DNA for the CDR3 is TGTGCCTGGGAGACTAGCGGGCCAGCCCCGTTCTTC.

This chain connects TRBV7-2 to TRBJ2-7; D uncertain. Trimming shortened V by 1 base and J by 4 bases, and 8 bases separated the two germline ends. Germline lookup yields CDR1 SGHTA and CDR2 FQGNSA. The CDR3 extends over 13 amino acids. The CDR3 sequence: CASSLEARYEQYF. For the CDR3, the DNA is TGTGCCAGCAGCTTAGAGGCCAGATACGAGCAGTACTTC.

J is TRBJ2-5 and V is TRBV10-3, with 8 positions matching TRBD1. The CDR3 sequence is 13 residues long. V lost 10 bases to trimming and J lost 4 bases; unmatched junction nucleotides: 8. Germline V CDR1 and CDR2: ENHRY, SYGVKD. The CDR3 protein is CATRPGTGETQYF. The DNA for the CDR3 is TGTGCCACCCGCCCCGGGACAGGAGAGACCCAGTACTTC.

This clone was detected once. The same CDR3 is also encoded by other DNA sequences in this sample. J is TRBJ2-7 and V is TRBV28; either TRBD1 or TRBD2 may fit D (5 bases each). CDR3 length equals 13 residues. Trimming left V 6 bases short and J 1 base short, with 10 bases between. Germline V gives CDR1 MDHEN, CDR2 SYDVKM. The CDR3 DNA reads as TGTGCCAGCAGCCTAGGGACGTCCTACGAGCAGTACTTC. This sequence encodes CASSLGTSYEQYF.

This sequence joins TRBV14 and TRBJ1-2; D not certain. The CDR3 covers 17 residues. The germline V and J ends were trimmed by 1 base and 5 bases, with 20 bases remaining between them. Per the germline V gene, CDR1 is SGHDN and CDR2 is FVKESK. CDR3 protein: CASSQAYSRRRIYGYTF. The CDR3 DNA sequence: TGTGCCAGCAGCCAAGCGTACTCGAGACGGAGGATATATGGCTACACCTTC.

The CDR3 DNA is TGTGCCAGCACTGTGACGGGGCTAGCGGGAGGGGAGCAGTACTTC. It codes for CASTVTGLAGGEQYF. This chain connects TRBV28 to TRBJ2-7, with TRBD2 matching 12 bases. V lost 7 bases, J lost 7 bases, and 11 bases stayed unmatched. Germline CDR1 MDHEN, CDR2 SYDVKM. The CDR3 spans 15 residues.

At least ten counts were recorded for this clone. J is TRBJ1-6 and V is TRBV7-9; D perhaps matches TRBD1 (5 bases). Germline CDR1 reads SEHNR; CDR2 reads FQNEAQ (reference sequence). The CDR3 has 13 residues. Trimming left V 6 bases short and J 16 bases short, with 19 bases between. The CDR3 sequence: CASSSRPRDRLHF. CDR3 nucleotides: TGTGCCAGCAGTTCACGACCCCGGGACCGTCTCCACTTT.

The chain employs TRBV5-1 and TRBJ1-1; TRBD1 matches at 9 bases. Germline assignment: CDR1 SGHRS and CDR2 YFSETQ. V was clipped by 0 bases and J by 3 bases; unmatched bases: 3. This CDR3 contains 15 residues. DNA of the CDR3: TGCGCCAGCAGCTTGGTGGGGGACAGGGACACTGAAGCTTTCTTT. Translation: CASSLVGDRDTEAFF.

The rearrangement uses TRBV7-8 and TRBJ2-7; D is ambiguous. The germline V gene has CDR1 SGHVS and CDR2 FQNEAQ. CDR3 length: 13 amino acids. Deletions cut 3 bases from V and 4 bases from J, with 10 bases between. For the CDR3, the DNA is TGTGCCAGCAGCTTTCCCCTAGGGTACGAGCAGTACTTC. Translation gives CASSFPLGYEQYF.

On this clone itself: This likely stems from a read error, as it lies one base from a far larger clone. This rearrangement joins TRBV4-2 to TRBJ2-5; D may be TRBD2 (7 bases). TRBJ2-7 explains the end of the DNA better; the J call may be wrong. CDR3 length equals 15 residues. Germline V gene data show CDR1 as LGHNA and CDR2 as YNFKEQ. Here the CDR3 reads CASNQGEGEYAEQYF. The CDR3, as DNA: TGTGCCAGCAACCAAGGGGAGGGGGAATACGCCGAGCAGTACTTC.

As to this clone: Other DNA sequences in the same sample also yield this CDR3. This chain connects TRBV14 to TRBJ2-7; 14 bases map to TRBD2. Germline assignment: CDR1 SGHDN and CDR2 FVKESK. The CDR3 covers 14 residues. The junction had 2 bases not matched to a gene; V was cut back by 8 bases and J by 2 bases. CDR3 nucleotide sequence: TGTGCCAGCCGACTAGCGGGAGGGCCCTACGAGCAGTACTTC. It specifies CASRLAGGPYEQYF.

The V and J genes are TRBV4-2 and TRBJ2-1, with TRBD2 matching 9 bases. CDR3 length: 16 residues. Trimming removed 2 bases from V and 9 bases from J; junction bases left unmatched: 11. Germline V gene sequence: CDR1 LGHNA, CDR2 YNFKEQ. The CDR3 DNA sequence: TGTGCCAGCAGCCAACCCGGGACTAGCTCCCCCGGTGAGCAGTTCTTC. Translated: CASSQPGTSSPGEQFF.

J is TRBJ2-3 and V is TRBV4-2; possibly TRBD2 for D (6 bases). The V end was cut by 1 base, the J end by 7 bases, with 18 bases between. This CDR3 comprises 16 residues. Germline assignment: CDR1 LGHNA and CDR2 YNFKEQ. The CDR3 reads CASSQVGTLRSHTQYF. The CDR3 nucleotides are TGTGCCAGCAGCCAAGTCGGGACTCTACGCTCTCATACGCAGTATTTT.

This chain joins TRBV29-1 and TRBJ2-7; D remains ambiguous. Germline CDR1 reads SQVTM; CDR2 reads ANQGSEA. Trimming took off 4 bases at V and 4 bases at J, with 8 bases between the two ends. This CDR3 contains 11 residues. DNA of the CDR3: TGCAGCGTTGGTGCTGCGTACGAGCAGTACTTC. The encoded protein is CSVGAAYEQYF.